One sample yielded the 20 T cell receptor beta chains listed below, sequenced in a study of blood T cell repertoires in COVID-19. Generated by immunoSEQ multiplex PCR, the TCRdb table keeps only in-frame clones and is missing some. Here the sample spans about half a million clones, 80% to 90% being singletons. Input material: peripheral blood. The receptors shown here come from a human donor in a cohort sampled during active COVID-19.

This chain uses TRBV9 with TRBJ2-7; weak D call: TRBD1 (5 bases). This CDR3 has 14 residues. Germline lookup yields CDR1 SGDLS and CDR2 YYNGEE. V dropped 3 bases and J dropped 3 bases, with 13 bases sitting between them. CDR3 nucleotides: TGTGCCAGCAGCGCCATTGCGACAGACTACGAGCAGTACTTC. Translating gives CASSAIATDYEQYF.

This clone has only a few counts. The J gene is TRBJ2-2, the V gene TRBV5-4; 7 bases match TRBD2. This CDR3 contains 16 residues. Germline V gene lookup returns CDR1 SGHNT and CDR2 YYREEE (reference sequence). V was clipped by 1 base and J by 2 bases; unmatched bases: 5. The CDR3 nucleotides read TGTGCCAGCAGCTTGACGCTAGCGGCCAACACCGGGGAGCTGTTTTTT. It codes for CASSLTLAANTGELFF.

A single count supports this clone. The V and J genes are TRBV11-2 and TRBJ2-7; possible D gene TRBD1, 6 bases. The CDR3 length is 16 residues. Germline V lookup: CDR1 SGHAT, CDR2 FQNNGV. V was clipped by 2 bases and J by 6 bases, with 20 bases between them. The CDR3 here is CASSLSYRDLWAEQYF. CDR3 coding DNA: TGTGCCAGCAGCTTATCATACAGGGACCTTTGGGCCGAGCAGTACTTC.

The CDR3 region has the DNA TGTGCCAGCAGTTCCAGGGCTAGGACTGAAGCTTTCTTT. Protein: CASSSRARTEAFF. This chain links TRBV12-3 or TRBV12-4 with TRBJ1-1; D is possibly TRBD1 (5 bases). Trimming took off 4 bases at V and 5 bases at J, with 11 bases between the two ends. The CDR3 runs to 13 residues.

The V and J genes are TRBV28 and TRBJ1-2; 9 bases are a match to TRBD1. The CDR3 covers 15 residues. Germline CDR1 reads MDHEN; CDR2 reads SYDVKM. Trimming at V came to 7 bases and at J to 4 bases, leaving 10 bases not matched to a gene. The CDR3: CASKTWDRESYGYTF. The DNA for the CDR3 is TGTGCCAGCAAAACTTGGGACAGGGAATCCTATGGCTACACCTTC.

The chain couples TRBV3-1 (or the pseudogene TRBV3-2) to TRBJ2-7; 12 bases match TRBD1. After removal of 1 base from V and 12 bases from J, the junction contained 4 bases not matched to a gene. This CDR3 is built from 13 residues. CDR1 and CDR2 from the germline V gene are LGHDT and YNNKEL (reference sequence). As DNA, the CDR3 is TGTGCCAGCAGCCAAGCGGGACAGGGGGCTGTGTACTTC. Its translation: CASSQAGQGAVYF.

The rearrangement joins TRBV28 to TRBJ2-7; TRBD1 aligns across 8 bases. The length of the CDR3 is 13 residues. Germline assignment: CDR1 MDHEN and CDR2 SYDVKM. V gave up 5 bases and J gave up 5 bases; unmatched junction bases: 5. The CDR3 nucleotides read TGTGCCAGCAGTCGGACAGGGTCGGACGAGCAGTACTTC. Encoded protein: CASSRTGSDEQYF. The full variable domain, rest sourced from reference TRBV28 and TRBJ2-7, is DVKVTQSSRYLVKRTGEKVFLECVQDMDHENMFWYRQDPGLGLRLIYFSYDVKMKEKGDIPEGYSVSREKKERFSLILESASTNQTSMYLCASSRTGSDEQYFGPGTRLTVT.

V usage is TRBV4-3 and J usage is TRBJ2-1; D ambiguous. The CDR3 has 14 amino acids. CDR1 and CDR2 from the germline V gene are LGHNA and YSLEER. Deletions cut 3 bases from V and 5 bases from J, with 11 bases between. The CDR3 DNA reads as TGCGCCAGCAGCCATTCGGTTTTGAACAATGAGCAGTTCTTC. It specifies CASSHSVLNNEQFF.

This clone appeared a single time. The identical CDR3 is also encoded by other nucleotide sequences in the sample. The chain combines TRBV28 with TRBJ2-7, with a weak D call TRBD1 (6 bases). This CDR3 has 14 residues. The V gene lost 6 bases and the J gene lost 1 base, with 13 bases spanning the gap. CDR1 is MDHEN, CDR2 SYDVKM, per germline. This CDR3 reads CASSSPGQSYEQYF. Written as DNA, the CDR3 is TGTGCCAGCAGCTCCCCGGGACAATCCTACGAGCAGTACTTC.

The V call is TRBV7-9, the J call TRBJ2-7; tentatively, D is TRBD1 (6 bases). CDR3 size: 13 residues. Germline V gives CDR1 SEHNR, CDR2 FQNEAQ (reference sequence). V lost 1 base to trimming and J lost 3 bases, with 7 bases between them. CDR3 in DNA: TGTGCCAGCAGCTTAGGGACAGTCTACGAGCAGTACTTC. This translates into CASSLGTVYEQYF.

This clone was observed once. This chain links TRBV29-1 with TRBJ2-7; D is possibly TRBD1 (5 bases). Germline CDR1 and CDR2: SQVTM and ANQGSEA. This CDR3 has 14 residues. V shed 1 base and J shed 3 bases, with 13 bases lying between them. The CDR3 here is CSVEGTPEDYEQYF. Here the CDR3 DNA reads TGCAGCGTTGAAGGGACACCCGAGGACTACGAGCAGTACTTC.

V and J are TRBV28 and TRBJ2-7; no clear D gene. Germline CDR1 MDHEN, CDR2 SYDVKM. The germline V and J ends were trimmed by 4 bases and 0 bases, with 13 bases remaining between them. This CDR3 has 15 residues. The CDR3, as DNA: TGTGCCAGCAGTTCCAGGCCCCAGACCTCCTACGAGCAGTACTTC. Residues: CASSSRPQTSYEQYF. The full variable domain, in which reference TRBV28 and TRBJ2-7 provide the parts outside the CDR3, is DVKVTQSSRYLVKRTGEKVFLECVQDMDHENMFWYRQDPGLGLRLIYFSYDVKMKEKGDIPEGYSVSREKKERFSLILESASTNQTSMYLCASSSRPQTSYEQYFGPGTRLTVT.

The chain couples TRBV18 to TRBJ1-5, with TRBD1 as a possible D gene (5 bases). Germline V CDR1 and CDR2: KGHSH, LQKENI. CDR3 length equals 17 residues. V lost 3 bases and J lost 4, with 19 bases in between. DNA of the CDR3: TGTGCCAGCTCACCGACCCTAAGGGGATTAGGGAATCAGCCCCAGCATTTT. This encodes CASSPTLRGLGNQPQHF.

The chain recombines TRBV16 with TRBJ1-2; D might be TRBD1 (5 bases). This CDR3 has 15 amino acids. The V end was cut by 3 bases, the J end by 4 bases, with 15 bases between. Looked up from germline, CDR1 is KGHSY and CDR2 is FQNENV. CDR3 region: CASSQGGAYGYGYTF. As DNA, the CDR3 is TGTGCCAGCAGCCAGGGGGGAGCGTACGGCTATGGCTACACCTTC.

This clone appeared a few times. The CDR3 loop reads CASSLDAGGNYGYTF. CDR3 coding DNA: TGCGCCAGCAGCTTGGACGCCGGGGGGAACTATGGCTACACCTTC. The chain employs TRBV5-1 and TRBJ1-2; possible D gene TRBD1, 5 bases. Germline CDR1 reads SGHRS; CDR2 reads YFSETQ. The length of the CDR3 is 15 residues. The ends were cut back, 0 bases at V and 2 bases at J, with 11 bases in the middle. The whole variable domain, filled in from reference TRBV5-1 and TRBJ1-2, reads KAGVTQTPRYLIKTRGQQVTLSCSPISGHRSVSWYQQTPGQGLQFLFEYFSETQRNKGNFPGRFSGRQFSNSRSEMNVSTLELGDSALYLCASSLDAGGNYGYTFGSGTRLTVV.

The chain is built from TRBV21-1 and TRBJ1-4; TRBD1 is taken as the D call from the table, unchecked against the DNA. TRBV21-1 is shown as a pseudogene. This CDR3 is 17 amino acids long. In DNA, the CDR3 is TGTGCCAGCAGCCCCGACAGGGCCCTATCAACTAATGAAAAACTGTTTTTT. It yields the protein CASSPDRALSTNEKLFF.

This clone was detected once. The CDR3 protein is CASSFYRVEGNEQFF. For the CDR3, the DNA is TGTGCCAGCAGCTTTTACAGGGTTGAGGGGAATGAGCAGTTCTTC. The V and J genes are TRBV7-2 and TRBJ2-1, with D possibly TRBD1 on 6 matching bases. CDR1 is SGHTA and CDR2 is FQGNSA in the germline V gene. Deletions cut 3 bases from V and 7 bases from J, with 16 bases between. The CDR3 is made up of 15 amino acids. Filled out from reference TRBV7-2 and TRBJ2-1, the complete variable domain reads GAGVSQSPSNKVTEKGKDVELRCDPISGHTALYWYRQSLGQGLEFLIYFQGNSAPDKSGLPSDRFSAERTGGSVSTLTIQRTQQEDSAVYLCASSFYRVEGNEQFFGPGTRLTVL.

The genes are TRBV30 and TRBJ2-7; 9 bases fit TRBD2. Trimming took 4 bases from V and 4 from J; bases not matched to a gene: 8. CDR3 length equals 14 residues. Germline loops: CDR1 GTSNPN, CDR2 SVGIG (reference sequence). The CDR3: CAWKSPAGGYEQYF. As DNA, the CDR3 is TGTGCCTGGAAGTCCCCAGCGGGAGGATACGAGCAGTACTTC.

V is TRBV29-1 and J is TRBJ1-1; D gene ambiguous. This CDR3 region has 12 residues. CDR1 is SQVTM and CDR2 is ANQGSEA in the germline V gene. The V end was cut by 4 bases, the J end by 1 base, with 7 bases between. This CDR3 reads CSVGEGNTEAFF. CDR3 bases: TGCAGCGTTGGGGAGGGGAACACTGAAGCTTTCTTT.

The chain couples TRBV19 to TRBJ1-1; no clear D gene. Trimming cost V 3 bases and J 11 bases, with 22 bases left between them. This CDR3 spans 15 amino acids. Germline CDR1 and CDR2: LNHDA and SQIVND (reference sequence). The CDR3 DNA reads TGTGCCAGTAGTATTTGGGCCGATCCCAGGACTTCGGCTTTCTTT. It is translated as CASSIWADPRTSAFF.